A single TCR beta chain is shown here with its context. The antigen is not known. Germline-derived CDR1 and CDR2 are LGHDT and YNNKEL (reference sequence). Unmatched junction bases numbered 5, after V lost 0 bases and J lost 4 bases. The CDR3 covers 16 residues. The data were obtained in a study of T cell responses to AZD1222 COVID-19 vaccine. The table came from immunoSEQ multiplex PCR; TCRdb's copy has only in-frame clones and leaves some out. The repertoire has over 100,000 clones, over 90% of them found once; the top ten carry approximately 5%. Study findings and constraints: Mostly white British, mostly female donors; authors suggested clonal diversity may be underestimated.

V and J are TRBV3-1 (or the pseudogene TRBV3-2) and TRBJ2-1; 8 nucleotides align to TRBD2. The sequences come from peripheral blood, collected on day 0 of AZD1222 vaccination. The receptor was derived from an adult in good health. For the CDR3, the DNA is TGTGCCAGCAGCCAAGAGGCTAGCGGGCCTTACAATGAGCAGTTCTTC. This codes for CASSQEASGPYNEQFF.